This T cell receptor (beta chain) came from a study of T cells in Graves' hyperthyroidism and ophthalmopathy. General study findings and limits: Ophthalmopathy, as predicted by the model, came a median about seven months after the prediction. In blood, most of the thyroid clonotypes expanded above 0.001 were also present.

In germline, CDR1 is MNHEY, CDR2 SVGAGI. The CDR3 runs 13 residues. V lost 2 bases to trimming and J lost 4 bases, with 8 bases between them. Researchers took RNA transcripts and amplified the TCR beta CDR3 regions from them. A set of HTBI primers served as the primers for a first-round RT-PCR of the TCR CDR3. TCRdb called the multiplex PCR reads again in MiXCR, with one record for every CDR3 protein. The sample records roughly 400,000 distinct CDR3 sequences, more than 15% being singletons. About this clonotype itself: Its antigen is still unknown.

Newly diagnosed hyperthyroidism, duration under 2 months, in patients aged 18 to 65. When hyperthyroidism was first diagnosed, the blood sample was taken, preceding any ophthalmopathy symptoms. Sequenced input: blood. This sequence joins TRBV6-5 and TRBJ1-1; D remains unclear. The receptor was isolated from a woman between 18 and 29 years old with Graves' hyperthyroidism that later progressed to Graves' ophthalmopathy. The CDR3 DNA reads TGTGCCAGCAGTTACCAAGCACTCACTGAAGCTTTCTTT. Translating it yields CASSYQALTEAFF.